One T cell receptor beta chain is described in this entry. This receptor's antigen is unknown. No much larger clone is present one base from it, and per-base qualities are unavailable. For deep sequencing, PBMC libraries mostly used roughly 0.5 ug of input genomic DNA, with six replicates for each sample. The immunoSEQ hsTCRbeta kit was used to prepare TCRbeta libraries according to the manufacturer's instructions. Sequencing of the completed libraries took place using an Illumina NovaSeq 6000 S4 flow cell after they had been pooled to approximately 3 nM. The study's processing was this. Raw data preprocessing and quality control were performed with the immunoSEQ Analyzer. The analysis was limited to productive rearrangements, and each clonotype was defined by a unique CDR3 amino acid sequence. Repertoire clonality was estimated as the Gini-Simpson index, computed with the R package tcR. Student's t test was used to compare Gini indices, while Pearson correlation assessed associations with tumor size change. TCRdb took this table from immuneACCESS and kept in-frame rearrangements with V and J called. Such tables lack part of the clones; where checked against another copy, unresolved V genes explain under half of the gap, and the rest is unexplained. D and trimming come from the DNA, and the V and J calls and clone size come from that table. In all, the sample holds over 10,000 clones, and about 60% of those were seen once. The ten biggest clones cover around 2.2% of the sample.

The trim is 6 bases for V and 1 base for J, with a gap of 15 bases between the germline ends. CDR1 and CDR2, per the germline V gene, are SNHLY and FYNNEI. The CDR3 numbers 15 residues from cysteine through phenylalanine. Of all the DNA, just the CDR3 is kept, 45 bases in frame from base 1. This entry comes from a study of neoadjuvant anti-PD-1 for oral cavity cancer (dated by TCRdb to the early 2020s). Notes on the research overall: Before curative-intent surgical resection, most patients were given three to four biweekly doses of nivolumab at 3 mg/kg. A roughly 30% response rate was observed in the parent correlative cohort, in which over nine patients were included. Patients who did not progress were given a fourth nivolumab dose at about day 43 and had definitive surgical resection on days 50-56. Under RECIST 1.1, patients with complete response, partial response or stable disease were classed as responders, and patients with progression were classed as non-responders.

The meaning of the sample's time point label: before neoadjuvant nivolumab. The patients had newly diagnosed stage II-IVA oral cavity squamous cell carcinoma and had not received any prior systemic or radiation treatment. The cohort was composed of patients with HPV-negative, locally advanced oral cavity squamous cell carcinoma. Peripheral blood mononuclear cells were analyzed directly and were not maintained or expanded in culture. Samples came from a longitudinal correlative study of a single-arm phase II trial of neoadjuvant nivolumab in oral cavity squamous cell carcinoma. Subject-matched pre- and post-treatment PBMCs and tumors from three responders and three non-responders underwent genomic DNA-based TCRbeta sequencing. Peripheral blood mononuclear cells were collected once before nivolumab treatment and again after treatment, at the time of surgery. The Maxwell RSC DNA from Cells kit was used to extract genomic DNA from PBMCs.

Summary of the overall study and its limitations: Higher pretreatment blood Treg/Th17 ratios correlated with higher pretreatment blood TCRbeta clonality and lower post-treatment tumor TCRbeta clonality. Only a few patients per response group were included in the TCR analyses, and the authors called for validation in larger cohorts. After neoadjuvant nivolumab, T cell clonality (Gini index) in PBMCs was significantly higher in non-responders than in responders.

The receptor chain draws on TRBV2 and TRBJ1-1; the D region possibly corresponds to TRBD1 (5 bases align). Specimen: PBMCs, collected before nivolumab (anti-PD-1) treatment. This receptor was taken from a person between 35 and 79 years old with oral cavity squamous cell carcinoma. The CDR3 region: CASRAKGLQNTEAFF. The nucleotide sequence reads TGTGCCAGCAGGGCCAAGGGACTCCAGAACACTGAAGCTTTCTTT.